The rows below give T cell receptor beta chains drawn from one sample of a study of CD8+ T cells in alopecia areata. Assay used: immunoSEQ multiplex PCR; TCRdb lists only in-frame clones, some missing. The sample lists some 190,000 clones, 60% seen once, with over 1% in the top ten. Sequencing used CD4+ T cells sorted from blood, obtained at week 24, from a patient treated with tofacitinib. The receptor set was obtained from a human donor with alopecia areata. Each CDR3 is given with its conserved first and last residue. Fields, in order: V gene, D gene, J gene, clone size, CDR3 protein, CDR3 DNA. A D gene is named only where the DNA matches it firmly. Not every row has a clone size; where given, it reads once, few, many or a size class.

TRBV7-3	NA	TRBJ2-5	few	CASSRDIKETQYF	TGTGCCAGCAGTCGCGACATAAAAGAGACCCAGTACTTC
TRBV30	NA	TRBJ1-6	NA	CAWGRANSPLHF	TGTGCCTGGGGTCGGGCTAATTCACCCCTCCACTTT
TRBV15	NA	TRBJ1-5	NA	CATSRETGPQHF	TGTGCCACCAGCAGAGAGACGGGGCCCCAGCATTTT
TRBV29-1	TRBD1	TRBJ2-5	NA	CSVAVGTGSETQYF	TGCAGCGTTGCGGTAGGGACAGGGTCGGAGACCCAGTACTTC
TRBV7-2	NA	TRBJ2-3	NA	CASSSRTDTQYF	TGTGCCAGCAGCTCGAGGACAGATACGCAGTATTTT
TRBV30	NA	TRBJ1-1	few	CAWSVIQNTEAFF	TGTGCCTGGAGTGTGATCCAGAACACTGAAGCTTTCTTT
TRBV4-1	NA	TRBJ2-1	NA	CASSQDGTGAYYNEQFF	TGCGCCAGCAGCCAAGATGGTACGGGGGCTTACTACAATGAGCAGTTCTTC
TRBV5-1	NA	TRBJ1-1	NA	CASSLGVGVNTEAFF	TGCGCCAGCAGCTTGGGGGTCGGTGTGAACACTGAAGCTTTCTTT
TRBV27	NA	TRBJ2-6	NA	CASSPPPNRAGANVLTF	TGTGCCAGCAGTCCCCCCCCCAACAGGGCTGGGGCCAACGTCCTGACTTTC
TRBV30	NA	TRBJ2-7	NA	CAWSEPTGRQYF	TGTGCCTGGAGCGAGCCTACAGGGAGGCAGTACTTC
TRBV7-2	TRBD1	TRBJ1-2	once	CASSSDRGMGGYTF	TGTGCCAGCAGTTCCGACAGGGGAATGGGCGGCTACACCTTC
TRBV7-2	NA	TRBJ1-4	few	CASSSTVGVMYEKLFF	TGTGCCAGCAGCTCGACCGTGGGGGTTATGTATGAAAAACTGTTTTTT
TRBV5-6	NA	TRBJ1-6	NA	CASSFQAGQNSPLHF	TGTGCCAGCAGCTTCCAAGCAGGACAAAATTCACCCCTCCACTTT
TRBV7-7	TRBD2	TRBJ2-1	NA	CASSPRLAGTNEQFF	TGTGCCAGCAGCCCCCGACTAGCGGGGACAAATGAGCAGTTCTTC
TRBV9	TRBD2	TRBJ2-7	many	CASSVASSGALPLHYEQYF	TGTGCCAGCAGCGTAGCGTCTAGCGGGGCCCTACCCCTACACTACGAGCAGTACTTC
TRBV29-1	NA	TRBJ1-1	once	CSVEGLTGHKAFF	TGCAGCGTTGAAGGGTTAACAGGGCACAAAGCTTTCTTT
TRBV30	TRBD2	TRBJ2-5	once	CAWSVRTSGQETQYF	TGTGCCTGGAGTGTAAGGACTAGCGGGCAAGAGACCCAGTACTTC
TRBV4-3	NA	TRBJ2-1	NA	CASSQPPGMGRYNEQFF	TGCGCCAGCAGCCAACCCCCCGGTATGGGGCGCTACAATGAGCAGTTCTTC
TRBV11-2	NA	TRBJ1-2	NA	CASSLGQGLSYGYTF	TGTGCCAGCAGCTTAGGTCAGGGGTTGAGCTATGGCTACACCTTC
TRBV7-2	NA	TRBJ1-2	NA	CASSMRTVSIYGYTF	TGTGCCAGCAGCATGCGGACAGTCTCCATCTATGGCTACACCTTC
TRBV27	TRBD1	TRBJ1-5	NA	CASSPRQGKSRPQHF	TGTGCCAGCAGTCCGAGACAGGGGAAGTCTAGGCCCCAGCATTTT
TRBV2	NA	TRBJ1-5	NA	CASIGVEGQPQHF	TGTGCCAGCATAGGGGTTGAGGGACAGCCCCAGCATTTT
TRBV5-1	NA	TRBJ2-1	NA	CASSFRDSYNEQFF	TGCGCCAGCAGTTTCCGGGACTCCTACAATGAGCAGTTCTTC
TRBV19	NA	TRBJ1-2	many	CASTRGPYGYTF	TGTGCCAGTACTCGTGGCCCCTATGGCTACACCTTC
TRBV14	NA	TRBJ2-6	NA	CASSQAGVRANVLTF	TGTGCCAGCAGCCAAGCCGGGGTGAGGGCCAACGTCCTGACTTTC
TRBV30	NA	TRBJ1-2	NA	CAWSRSPSPHQRHGYTF	TGTGCCTGGAGTCGATCGCCAAGCCCCCACCAACGACATGGCTACACCTTC
TRBV6-5	NA	TRBJ1-5	NA	CASSPRDNQPQHF	TGTGCCAGCAGTCCCAGGGACAATCAGCCCCAGCATTTT
TRBV27	NA	TRBJ2-3	few	CASSRTDTQYF	TGTGCCAGCAGCCGCACAGATACGCAGTATTTT
TRBV4-3	NA	TRBJ2-3	NA	CASSQEHKSADTQYF	TGCGCCAGCAGCCAAGAACACAAATCAGCTGATACGCAGTATTTT
TRBV30	NA	TRBJ1-6	NA	CAWSVNRNSPLHF	TGTGCCTGGAGTGTAAACCGAAATTCACCCCTCCACTTT
TRBV30	TRBD1	TRBJ2-7	NA	CACKPGQRVYEQYF	TGTGCCTGTAAACCGGGACAGAGGGTCTACGAGCAGTACTTC
TRBV29-1	NA	TRBJ2-1	once	CSVELYRTTYNEQFF	TGCAGCGTTGAACTCTACAGAACAACTTACAATGAGCAGTTCTTC
TRBV7-8	NA	TRBJ1-2	NA	CASSLKGWDYTF	TGTGCCAGCAGCTTAAAGGGTTGGGACTACACCTTC
TRBV7-9	NA	TRBJ1-3	few	CASSRDRNTIYF	TGTGCCAGCAGCCGTGACAGGAACACCATATATTTT
TRBV4-3	NA	TRBJ2-5	NA	CASSQARARGETQYF	TGCGCCAGCAGCCAAGCCCGGGCCCGGGGGGAGACCCAGTACTTC
TRBV6-6	TRBD1	TRBJ1-1	NA	CASTQGAAEAFF	TGTGCCAGCACACAGGGGGCAGCTGAAGCTTTCTTT
TRBV18	NA	TRBJ2-1	NA	CASSPRGVVNEQFF	TGTGCCAGCTCACCACGGGGTGTAGTAAATGAGCAGTTCTTC
TRBV5-4	TRBD2	TRBJ2-7	NA	CASSPTSGGYEQYF	TGTGCCAGCAGCCCGACTAGCGGGGGGTACGAGCAGTACTTC
TRBV4-3	NA	TRBJ1-2	few	CASSQDETGRAGYTF	TGCGCCAGCAGCCAAGATGAAACAGGCCGGGCGGGCTACACCTTC
TRBV15	TRBD1	TRBJ1-2	NA	CATSAADRAFYGYTF	TGTGCCACCAGCGCTGCGGACAGGGCCTTCTATGGCTACACCTTC
TRBV6-1	NA	TRBJ2-2	many	CASRSRELFF	TGTGCCAGCAGATCTAGGGAGCTGTTTTTT
TRBV11-1	TRBD2	TRBJ2-1	NA	CASSPRGGHADEQFF	TGTGCCAGCAGTCCCCGGGGGGGCCATGCGGATGAGCAGTTCTTC
TRBV6-5	NA	TRBJ2-7	NA	CASSFEQGSEQYF	TGTGCCAGCAGTTTTGAACAGGGCTCCGAGCAGTACTTC
TRBV7-9	NA	TRBJ2-7	few	CASSYAVNEQYF	TGTGCCAGCAGCTATGCGGTGAACGAGCAGTACTTC
TRBV6-1	NA	TRBJ1-2	NA	CATYSVGGYTF	TGTGCCACCTACAGCGTTGGTGGCTACACCTTC
TRBV6-5	NA	TRBJ2-2	NA	CASSLRVPTGELFF	TGTGCCAGCAGTTTAAGAGTTCCCACCGGGGAGCTGTTTTTT
TRBV7-2	NA	TRBJ2-4	NA	CASSPLAKNIQYF	TGTGCCAGCAGCCCCCTAGCCAAAAACATTCAGTACTTC
TRBV15	NA	TRBJ2-3	NA	CATSKGGGTSTDTQYF	TGTGCCACCAGCAAAGGAGGGGGAACTAGCACAGATACGCAGTATTTT
TRBV29-1	NA	TRBJ1-1	few	CSVGSYTEAFF	TGCAGCGTGGGGAGCTACACTGAAGCTTTCTTT
TRBV7-2	TRBD1	TRBJ2-7	NA	CASSLIGARGRDEQYF	TGTGCCAGCAGCTTAATAGGGGCCAGGGGGCGCGACGAGCAGTACTTC
TRBV2	NA	TRBJ2-4	few	CASSERLGAIQYF	TGTGCCAGCAGTGAACGACTAGGGGCCATTCAGTACTTC
TRBV29-1	TRBD1	TRBJ2-7	few	CSVSRDRGHEQYF	TGCAGCGTAAGCCGGGACAGGGGGCACGAGCAGTACTTC
TRBV29-1	NA	TRBJ2-3	NA	CSSTGGTSDTQYF	TGCAGCTCCACTGGCGGGACGTCGGATACGCAGTATTTT
TRBV5-6	NA	TRBJ2-4	NA	CASSSEGRSLLAKNIQYF	TGTGCCAGCAGCTCCGAAGGCCGGTCGCTCCTAGCCAAAAACATTCAGTACTTC